The TCR beta chain under discussion was sequenced for a study of vaccination and CD4 T cells after COVID-19. The CDR3 has 15 residues. The ends lost 4 bases at V and 3 bases at J; junction bases unmatched: 6. From germline, CDR1 is SGHRS and CDR2 YFSETQ. The treatment here: roughly ten-day PBMC culture with coronavirus spike peptide pools or control peptides (ViraFEST assay). An unexposed donor provided the CD4+ T cells, which were collected before the COVID-19 pandemic (2011-2018). Via ViraFEST, peptide pools expanded antigen-specific T cells before TCR sequencing. The authors cultured two million PBMCs per well with roughly 10 IU/ml IL-2 and roughly 9.3 ug/ml peptide pools. Negative selection recovered the CD4+ T cells once they had spent about nine days in culture. The Oncomine TCR Beta short-read assay was applied to DNA of cultured CD4+ T cells. DNA came from CD4+ T cells after culture. Via MiXCR, TCRdb re-called the PCR reads, giving one row per CDR3 protein. The sample includes 6,000 to 8,500 distinct CDR3 sequences, 30% to 40% of them seen just once.

This clonotype was found a few times. What it binds is unknown. V is TRBV5-1 and J is TRBJ2-5, with 10 bases identical to TRBD1. The origin of this receptor is a human donor in good health. Sequencing input: CD4+ T cells from blood, cultured in vitro. For the CDR3, the DNA is TGCGCCAGCAGCACCACCGGGACAGGGGAAGAGACCCAGTACTTC. Protein sequence: CASSTTGTGEETQYF.